The clone carrying this T cell receptor (beta chain) was counted between two and nine times. Its specificity is unknown. The data are from a study of response to subunit inactivated influenza vaccine. Study observations and caveats: T cells newly recruited by each seasonal influenza vaccination are few, the authors suggested.

Germline CDR1 is DFQATT and CDR2 is SNEGSKA (reference sequence). The CDR3 is made up of 20 amino acids. The V segment lost 0 bases and the J segment 3 bases; nucleotides outside the gene matches: 12. TCRdb itself ran the RT-PCR reads through MiXCR, one entry per CDR3 protein. The sample holds around 650,000 distinct CDR3 sequences, 15% to 17% seen once. Material: PBMCs from blood, obtained roughly 12 days after vaccination. J is TRBJ2-1 and V is TRBV20-1; 15 nucleotides match TRBD2. This clonotype originated in a man aged 50-60 years who received an inactivated influenza vaccine. CDR3 bases: TGCAGTGCTAGAGATAGGCCCGGGACTAGCGGGAGGCTCAACTACAATGAGCAGTTCTTC. This gives the protein CSARDRPGTSGRLNYNEQFF.